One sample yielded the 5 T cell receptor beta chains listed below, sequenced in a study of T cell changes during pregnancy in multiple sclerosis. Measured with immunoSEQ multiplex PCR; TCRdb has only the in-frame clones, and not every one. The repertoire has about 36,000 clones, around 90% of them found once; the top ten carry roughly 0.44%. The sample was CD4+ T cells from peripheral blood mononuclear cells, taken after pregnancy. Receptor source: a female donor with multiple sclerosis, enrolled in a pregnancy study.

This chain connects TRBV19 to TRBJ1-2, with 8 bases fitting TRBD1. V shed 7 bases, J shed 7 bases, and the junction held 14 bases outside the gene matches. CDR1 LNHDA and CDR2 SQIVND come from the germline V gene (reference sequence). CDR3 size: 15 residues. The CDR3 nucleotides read TGTGCCAGTACCACGGCGACAGGGGCAGGGAGTGGCTACACCTTC. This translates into CASTTATGAGSGYTF.

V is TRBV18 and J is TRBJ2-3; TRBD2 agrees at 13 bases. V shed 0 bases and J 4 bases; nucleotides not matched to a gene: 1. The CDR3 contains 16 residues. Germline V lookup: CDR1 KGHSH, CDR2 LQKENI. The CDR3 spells CASSPPGLAGADTQYF. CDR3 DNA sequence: TGTGCCAGCTCACCACCTGGACTAGCGGGAGCAGATACGCAGTATTTT. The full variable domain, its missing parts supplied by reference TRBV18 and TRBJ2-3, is NAGVMQNPRHLVRRRGQEARLRCSPMKGHSHVYWYRQLPEEGLKFMVYLQKENIIDESGMPKERFSAEFPKEGPSILRIQQVVRGDSAAYFCASSPPGLAGADTQYFGPGTRLTVL.

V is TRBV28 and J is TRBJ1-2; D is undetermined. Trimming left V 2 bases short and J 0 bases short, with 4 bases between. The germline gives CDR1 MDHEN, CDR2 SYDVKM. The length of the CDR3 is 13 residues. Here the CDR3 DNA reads TGTGCCAGCAGTTTAAGAGCTAACTATGGCTACACCTTC. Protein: CASSLRANYGYTF.

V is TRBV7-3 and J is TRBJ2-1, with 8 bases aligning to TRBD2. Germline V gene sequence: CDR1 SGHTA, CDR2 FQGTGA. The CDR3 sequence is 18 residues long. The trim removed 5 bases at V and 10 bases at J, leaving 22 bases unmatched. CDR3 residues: CASSPTPKAGVRPEEQFF. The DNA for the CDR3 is TGTGCCAGCAGCCCCACTCCCAAAGCGGGAGTTCGCCCCGAAGAGCAGTTCTTC.

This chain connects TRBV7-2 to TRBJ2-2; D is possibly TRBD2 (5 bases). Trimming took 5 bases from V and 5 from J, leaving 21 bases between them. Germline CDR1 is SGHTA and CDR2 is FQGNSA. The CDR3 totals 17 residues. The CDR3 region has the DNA TGTGCCAGCAGCACACGTACCCTAGCCCCGAGGACCGGGGAGCTGTTTTTT. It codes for CASSTRTLAPRTGELFF.